Shown below are 27 T cell receptor beta chains from a single sample sequenced in a study of T cell repertoires in cytomegalovirus infection (dated by TCRdb to the late 2010s). These reads were obtained on an Illumina HiSeq 1500. TCRdb trimmed the raw reads at Q25, called clones with MiXCR and kept productive beta chains. Rows are unified per CDR3 protein, each entry keeping the most common DNA and genes. Recorded for this sample are tens of thousands of distinct CDR3 sequences; more than 3% of them occurred a single time. 22% of the sample comes from the top ten. Sequencing was done on a sample of PBMCs. These receptors all stem from a human donor in good health (CMV status not recorded). Some clones in this sample may be carry-over from other donors' samples.

This clonotype has a count of ten or more. The chain recombines TRBV9 with TRBJ2-7; D is ambiguous. The V end was cut by 4 bases, the J end by 6 bases, with 23 bases between. CDR3 length equals 16 residues. The germline CDR1 and CDR2 sequences are SGDLS and YYNGEE. This CDR3 reads CASSPQASLRLGEQYF. Written as DNA, the CDR3 is TGTGCCAGCAGCCCCCAGGCAAGCCTCCGCCTGGGCGAGCAGTACTTC.

Many counts were recorded for this clonotype. The gene calls are TRBV7-2 and TRBJ2-1, with D perhaps matching TRBD2 (6 bases). The V end was cut by 5 bases, the J end by 7 bases, with 27 bases between. The CDR3 runs to 18 residues. Germline CDR1 and CDR2: SGHTA and FQGNSA. The DNA of the CDR3 is TGTGCCAGCAGCGAAACAGAACAATCAGGGATTGGGGGGAATGAGCAGTTCTTC. Its protein product is CASSETEQSGIGGNEQFF.

Of note for this clonotype: A much larger clone differs from this one at a single base, so this may be a read error. Lacking the conserved final phenylalanine or tryptophan, this CDR3 likely reflects a read error. J is TRBJ1-6 and V is TRBV4-1; the D gene is possibly TRBD1 (5 bases). V dropped 2 bases and J dropped 10 bases, with 9 bases sitting between them. CDR1 and CDR2 from the germline V gene are MGHRA and YSYEKL. The length of the CDR3 is 13 residues. The CDR3 sequence: CASSQMGGSPLHL. Here the CDR3 DNA reads TGCGCCAGCAGCCAAATGGGGGGGTCACCCCTCCACCTT.

Many counts were recorded for this clonotype. V and J are TRBV7-2 and TRBJ1-4; 7 bases align to TRBD1. The trim removed 5 bases at V and 7 bases at J, leaving 13 bases unmatched. Germline values: CDR1 SGHTA, CDR2 FQGNSA. This CDR3 spans 16 amino acids. CDR3 bases: TGTGCCAGCAGCCCCCGGCGGGCGGGACAGAGTGAAAAACTGTTTTTT. Its protein product is CASSPRRAGQSEKLFF.

This clonotype was detected many times. V gene TRBV7-6 combines with J gene TRBJ2-7; 8 nucleotides line up with TRBD1. The CDR3 sequence is 13 residues long. Germline V CDR1 and CDR2: SGHVS, FNYEAQ. J lost 4 bases, V lost 5 bases, and 4 bases had no gene match. In DNA form, the CDR3 reads TGTGCCAGCAGCATGACAGGGGTTTACGAGCAGTACTTC. It codes for CASSMTGVYEQYF.

This clonotype was picked up many times. This chain connects TRBV7-6 to TRBJ2-7; 8 positions match TRBD1. Losses at the gene ends were 5 bases for V and 5 bases for J; bases not matched to a gene: 14. Germline V lookup: CDR1 SGHVS, CDR2 FNYEAQ. The CDR3 runs to 16 residues. The CDR3 nucleotides read TGTGCCAGCAGCAAAGGGACAGGCCCTCGCGTCGACGAGCAGTACTTC. It codes for CASSKGTGPRVDEQYF.

This clonotype was observed many times. This rearrangement joins TRBV7-9 to TRBJ1-4, with 8 positions matching TRBD1. Trimming removed 1 base from V and 7 bases from J; junction bases left unmatched: 5. From germline, CDR1 is SEHNR and CDR2 FQNEAQ (reference sequence). CDR3 length: 15 amino acids. The CDR3 region has the DNA TGTGCCAGCAGCTTAGACGGGACAGGTGGTGAAAAACTGTTTTTT. It specifies CASSLDGTGGEKLFF.

The table lists this clonotype with many counts. The V gene is TRBV7-2, the J gene TRBJ2-7; no definite D call. Germline CDR1 and CDR2: SGHTA and FQGNSA. This CDR3 comprises 10 residues. V was clipped by 2 bases and J by 6 bases, with 2 bases between them. CDR3 residues: CASSLFEQYF. DNA for the CDR3: TGTGCCAGCAGCTTATTCGAGCAGTACTTC.

This clonotype was counted ten times or more. This rearrangement joins TRBV7-4 to TRBJ1-4; TRBD1 might be the D (6 bases). The V gene's germline CDR1 is SGHVT and CDR2 SQSDAQ. This CDR3 is built from 15 residues. Trimming stripped 5 bases from V and 7 bases from J, with 17 bases between. The CDR3, as DNA: TGTGCCAGCAGCGCTGACAGGATAAGTAGTGAAAAACTGTTTTTT. Translating it yields CASSADRISSEKLFF. Based on the CDR3 plus reference TRBV7-4 and TRBJ1-4, the full variable domain is GAGVSQSPRYKVAKRGRDVALRCDSISGHVTLYWYRQTLGQGSEVLTYSQSDAQRDKSGRPSGRFSAERPERSVSTLKIQRTEQGDSAVYLCASSADRISSEKLFFGSGTQLSVL.

This clonotype was counted many times. The chain joins TRBV7-8 to TRBJ2-3; maybe TRBD1 (6 bases). This CDR3 has 15 residues. Trimming took 2 bases from V and 2 from J, leaving 11 bases between them. CDR1 is SGHVS, CDR2 FQNEAQ, per germline. The CDR3: CASSLWGPPTDTQYF. CDR3 nucleotide sequence: TGTGCCAGCAGCTTATGGGGGCCCCCCACAGATACGCAGTATTTT.

This clonotype was observed many times. This chain links TRBV7-3 with TRBJ2-6; no reliable D call. Germline lookup yields CDR1 SGHTA and CDR2 FQGTGA. This CDR3 spans 15 amino acids. The ends were cut back, 2 bases at V and 4 bases at J, with 9 bases in the middle. In nucleotides, the CDR3 is TGTGCCAGCAGCTTATCTCCGGGCGGGGCCAACGTCCTGACTTTC. Protein product: CASSLSPGGANVLTF.

This clonotype was found many times. The chain has TRBV7-2 and TRBJ2-4; maybe TRBD2 (5 bases). From germline, CDR1 is SGHTA and CDR2 FQGNSA. V was clipped by 2 bases and J by 0 bases, with 11 bases between them. The length of the CDR3 is 16 residues. CDR3 nucleotides: TGTGCCAGCAGCTTATCAGCGGAGAGAGCCAAAAACATTCAGTACTTC. It codes for CASSLSAERAKNIQYF.

In this sample, this clonotype turned up many times. J is TRBJ2-4 and V is TRBV7-2; no clear D gene. CDR3 length equals 12 residues. V lost 4 bases and J 7 bases, leaving 8 bases between the germline ends. Germline V gene data show CDR1 as SGHTA and CDR2 as FQGNSA. Here the CDR3 DNA reads TGTGCCAGCAGCTCGACGACTAACATTCAGTACTTC. Translated, it gives CASSSTTNIQYF.

This clonotype was detected ten times or more. This sequence joins TRBV4-1 and TRBJ2-5; 9 nucleotides agree with TRBD2. CDR1 MGHRA and CDR2 YSYEKL come from the germline V gene. The CDR3 runs to 15 residues. The V gene end was trimmed by 4 bases and the J gene end by 5 bases; junction bases not matched to a gene: 8. DNA for the CDR3: TGCGCCAGCAGCCCGACAGGACTAGCGTCGGAGACCCAGTACTTC. Protein sequence: CASSPTGLASETQYF.

This clonotype came up many times. This sequence joins TRBV7-2 and TRBJ2-5; the D gene is possibly TRBD1 (5 bases). Between the trimmed V and J ends, which lost 6 bases and 1 base, there was a span of 9 bases. Germline-derived CDR1 and CDR2 are SGHTA and FQGNSA. CDR3 size: 13 residues. CDR3 nucleotides: TGTGCCAGCAGTTGGGGCGTCCAAGAGACCCAGTACTTC. It encodes CASSWGVQETQYF. Drawing the rest from reference TRBV7-2 and TRBJ2-5, the complete variable domain is GAGVSQSPSNKVTEKGKDVELRCDPISGHTALYWYRQSLGQGLEFLIYFQGNSAPDKSGLPSDRFSAERTGGSVSTLTIQRTQQEDSAVYLCASSWGVQETQYFGPGTRLLVL.

The table lists this clonotype with many counts. This rearrangement joins TRBV28 to TRBJ2-3, with TRBD2 as a possible D gene (5 bases). V lost 3 bases to trimming and J lost 9 bases, with 10 bases between them. The CDR3 contains 12 residues. The germline V gene encodes CDR1 MDHEN and CDR2 SYDVKM. Here the CDR3 DNA reads TGTGCCAGCAGTTTGAACAGCGGCACGCAGTATTTT. It translates to CASSLNSGTQYF.

The CDR3 sequence is CASSLVRGLSYNSPLHF. For the CDR3, the DNA is TGTGCCAGCAGCTTAGTCAGGGGGCTTAGCTATAATTCACCCCTCCACTTT. The chain recombines TRBV7-2 with TRBJ1-6, with 8 bases matching TRBD1. This CDR3 contains 17 residues. CDR1 and CDR2 from the germline V gene are SGHTA and FQGNSA. After removal of 1 base from V and 3 bases from J, the junction contained 5 bases not matched to a gene. Full variable domain (rest looked up from reference TRBV7-2 and TRBJ1-6): GAGVSQSPSNKVTEKGKDVELRCDPISGHTALYWYRQSLGQGLEFLIYFQGNSAPDKSGLPSDRFSAERTGGSVSTLTIQRTQQEDSAVYLCASSLVRGLSYNSPLHFGNGTRLTVT.

A remark on this clonotype: This CDR3 is missing its conserved last phenylalanine or tryptophan, likely due to a read error. The V and J genes are TRBV7-8 and TRBJ2-7; D is possibly TRBD1 or TRBD2 (6 bases each). CDR1 is SGHVS and CDR2 is FQNEAQ in the germline V gene. CDR3 length: 16 residues. V was cut by 4 bases and J by 2 bases, with 18 bases left in between. The CDR3 spells CASSSEGGRGTYEQYL. The CDR3 nucleotides are TGTGCCAGCAGCTCCGAAGGGGGGCGCGGTACCTACGAGCAGTACCTC.

The V call is TRBV7-2, the J call TRBJ2-5; D is uncertain. CDR1 is SGHTA and CDR2 is FQGNSA in the germline V gene. V dropped 4 bases and J dropped 5 bases, with 11 bases sitting between them. The CDR3 is 13 residues long. This CDR3 is CASSSTPRETQYF. The CDR3 DNA reads TGTGCCAGCAGCTCTACTCCCCGGGAGACCCAGTACTTC.

There are many counts of this clonotype. The chain has TRBV3-1 and TRBJ2-1; D might be TRBD1 (7 bases). This CDR3 comprises 14 residues. Per the germline V gene, CDR1 is LGHDT and CDR2 is YNNKEL (reference sequence). The germline V and J ends were trimmed by 6 bases and 6 bases, with 15 bases remaining between them. CDR3 sequence: CASRGRQGGNEQFF. For the CDR3, the DNA is TGTGCCAGCAGGGGTCGACAGGGAGGCAATGAGCAGTTCTTC.

This clonotype was seen at least ten times. The chain carries TRBV7-2 and TRBJ2-7; 7 bases match TRBD1. The V segment lost 5 bases and the J segment 6 bases; nucleotides outside the gene matches: 4. The V gene's germline CDR1 is SGHTA and CDR2 FQGNSA. CDR3 length: 12 residues. As DNA, the CDR3 is TGTGCCAGCAGCCCATACAGGGGCGAGCAGTACTTC. This encodes CASSPYRGEQYF.

This clonotype was recorded many times. The V and J genes are TRBV20-1 and TRBJ2-6; D is perhaps TRBD2 (6 bases). Trimming left V 5 bases short and J 7 bases short, with 15 bases between. CDR3 length: 14 amino acids. Germline V gene data show CDR1 as DFQATT and CDR2 as SNEGSKA (reference sequence). Written as DNA, the CDR3 is TGCAGTGCTGCCGACTCCGGGGGAGCCAACGTCCTGACTTTC. Its translation: CSAADSGGANVLTF.

Many counts were recorded for this clonotype. This rearrangement joins TRBV7-3 to TRBJ2-1; D is undetermined. The V end lost 5 bases, the J end lost 4 bases, and 12 bases lay between the germline ends. The length of the CDR3 is 14 residues. Germline assignment: CDR1 SGHTA and CDR2 FQGTGA. In DNA, the CDR3 is TGTGCCAGCAGCCAAAACTCGCAATACAATGAGCAGTTCTTC. Translated: CASSQNSQYNEQFF.

This clonotype was picked up many times. Written as DNA, the CDR3 is TGTGCCAGCAGCTCATATGGGGGGAGCAGAATCGCTGAAGCTTTCTTT. Translation gives CASSSYGGSRIAEAFF. This rearrangement joins TRBV7-6 to TRBJ1-1, with TRBD1 as a possible D gene (5 bases). The CDR3 loop spans 16 amino acids. V shed 4 bases and J shed 6 bases, with 21 bases lying between them. Germline CDR1 is SGHVS and CDR2 is FNYEAQ. The whole variable domain, filled in from reference TRBV7-6 and TRBJ1-1, reads GAGVSQSPRYKVTKRGQDVALRCDPISGHVSLYWYRQALGQGPEFLTYFNYEAQQDKSGLPNDRFSAERPEGSISTLTIQRTEQRDSAMYRCASSSYGGSRIAEAFFGQGTRLTVV.

This clonotype was counted at least ten times. The genes are TRBV7-2 and TRBJ1-5; 11 bases agree with TRBD1. The V gene end was trimmed by 1 base and the J gene end by 4 bases; junction bases not matched to a gene: 3. The CDR3 runs to 16 residues. Germline CDR1 is SGHTA and CDR2 is FQGNSA. The CDR3 nucleotides read TGTGCCAGCAGCTTAGTTGGGACAGGGGGGAATCAGCCCCAGCATTTT. Translating it yields CASSLVGTGGNQPQHF. The whole variable domain, filled in from reference TRBV7-2 and TRBJ1-5, reads GAGVSQSPSNKVTEKGKDVELRCDPISGHTALYWYRQSLGQGLEFLIYFQGNSAPDKSGLPSDRFSAERTGGSVSTLTIQRTQQEDSAVYLCASSLVGTGGNQPQHFGDGTRLSIL.

This clonotype was found many times. The chain links TRBV5-1 to TRBJ1-1; D not certain. With 4 bases removed from V and 0 bases from J, the gap between germline ends came to 10 bases. The CDR3 is 14 amino acids. CDR1 and CDR2 from the germline V gene are SGHRS and YFSETQ. For the CDR3, the DNA is TGCGCCAGCAGCGAGGAATATGTGAACACTGAAGCTTTCTTT. Translating gives CASSEEYVNTEAFF.

In this sample, this clonotype is medium-sized. This chain links TRBV7-2 with TRBJ1-5; D unresolved. This CDR3 comprises 13 residues. Trimming took 5 bases from V and 6 from J, leaving 11 bases between them. From germline, CDR1 is SGHTA and CDR2 FQGNSA. CDR3 region: CASSEPGLQPQHF. In DNA form, the CDR3 reads TGTGCCAGCAGCGAACCCGGGCTTCAGCCCCAGCATTTT. The whole variable domain, remainder taken from reference TRBV7-2 and TRBJ1-5, is GAGVSQSPSNKVTEKGKDVELRCDPISGHTALYWYRQSLGQGLEFLIYFQGNSAPDKSGLPSDRFSAERTGGSVSTLTIQRTQQEDSAVYLCASSEPGLQPQHFGDGTRLSIL.